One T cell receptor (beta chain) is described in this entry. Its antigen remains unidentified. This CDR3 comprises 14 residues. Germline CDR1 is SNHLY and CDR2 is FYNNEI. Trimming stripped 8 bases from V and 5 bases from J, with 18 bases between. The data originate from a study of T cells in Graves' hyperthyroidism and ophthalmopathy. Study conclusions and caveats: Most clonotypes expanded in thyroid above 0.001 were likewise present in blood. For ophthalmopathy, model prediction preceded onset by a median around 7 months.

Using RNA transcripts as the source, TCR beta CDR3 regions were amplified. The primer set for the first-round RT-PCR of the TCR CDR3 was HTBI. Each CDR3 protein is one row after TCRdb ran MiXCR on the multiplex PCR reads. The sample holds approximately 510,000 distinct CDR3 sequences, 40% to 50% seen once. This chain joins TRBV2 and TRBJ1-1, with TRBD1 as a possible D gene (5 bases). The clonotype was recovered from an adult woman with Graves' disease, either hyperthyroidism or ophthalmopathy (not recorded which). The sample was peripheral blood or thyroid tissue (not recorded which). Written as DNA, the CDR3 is TGTGCCAGCCCCGAGTGGGCAGGGAGTACTGAAGCTTTCTTT. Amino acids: CASPEWAGSTEAFF.